The 3 T cell receptor beta chains below were found in one sample sequenced in a study of shared clonotypes between healthy human individuals. CD45RO-negative, CCR7-positively selected cells formed the naive CD8 fraction, excluding terminally differentiated effector memory CD45RA+ cells. Clones were sequenced by immunoSEQ multiplex PCR, and TCRdb holds only the in-frame ones, with some missing. This table has roughly 2,000,000 clones, about 95% appearing once. Sequenced input: naive CD8+ T cells sorted from blood. The receptor source for this set is a man younger than 35 in good health.

The rearrangement uses TRBV10-3 and TRBJ2-2; the match to TRBD2 covers 7 bases. The V segment lost 8 bases and the J segment 4 bases; nucleotides outside the gene matches: 4. Looked up from germline, CDR1 is ENHRY and CDR2 is SYGVKD. The CDR3 sequence is 13 residues long. CDR3 in DNA: TGTGCCATCGGGAGGGAGGGCACCGGGGAGCTGTTTTTT. Translating it yields CAIGREGTGELFF.

The chain joins TRBV27 to TRBJ2-7, with 9 bases aligning to TRBD1. This CDR3 is built from 14 residues. In germline, CDR1 is MNHEY, CDR2 SMNVEV (reference sequence). Trimming cost V 5 bases and J 5 bases; bases outside gene matches: 7. DNA of the CDR3: TGTGCCAGCAGTCCGGGGACAGGGTACCACGAGCAGTACTTC. Amino acid sequence: CASSPGTGYHEQYF.

This rearrangement joins TRBV11-3 to TRBJ1-1, with 10 positions matching TRBD1. Germline V CDR1 and CDR2: SGHNT, YENEEA. J was trimmed by 3 bases and V by 5 bases; bases with no gene match: 6. This CDR3 is 15 amino acids long. CDR3 residues: CASSPGTGADTEAFF. CDR3 coding DNA: TGTGCCAGCAGCCCGGGGACAGGGGCGGACACTGAAGCTTTCTTT.